This TCR beta chain stems from a study of shared clonotypes between healthy human individuals. Background on the study: Samples came from a couple of female and three male donors aged 18 to 49. Study observations and caveats: Few donors limited the genetic and exposure-history diversity represented.

About this clone: No antigen is known for it.

The CDR3 extends over 14 amino acids. Germline CDR1 is SQVTM and CDR2 is ANQGSEA. J gave up 4 bases and V 3 bases, and 7 bases lay outside the gene matches. Authors' data handling: Filtering was not the same, since immunoSEQ gave junction-only sequences without quality scores. The table came from immunoSEQ multiplex PCR; TCRdb's copy has only in-frame clones and leaves some out. That table supplies the V and J calls and clone size; D and trimming were determined from the DNA. Here the sample spans millions of clones, roughly 92% being singletons. The clonotype comes from a man between 18 and 29 years old in good health. The sequencing input was naive CD4+ T cells sorted from blood. The subset: CD45RA+ positively selected. The chain is built from TRBV29-1 and TRBJ2-3; the match to TRBD1 covers 7 bases. The CDR3 loop is CSVDKGAVADTQYF. As DNA, the CDR3 is TGCAGCGTTGATAAGGGGGCCGTCGCAGATACGCAGTATTTT.